These T cell receptor beta chains were read from a single sample in a study of cytomegalovirus exposure and HLA in healthy donors. The repertoire was sequenced with immunoSEQ multiplex PCR; TCRdb's copy has only in-frame clones and lacks some. Here the sample spans some 140,000 clones, 80% being singletons. Sequencing input: PBMCs. All receptors derive from a woman aged 35 to 49 in good health and CMV-seropositive. The CDR3 runs from the conserved cysteine through the conserved F or W. D genes are given only for firm matches. A row's size may be missing; if present it is once, few, many or a size class.

>many|TRBV18|-|TRBJ1-1
TGTGCCAGCTCACCAGTTATTTATACTGAAGCTTTCTTT
CASSPVIYTEAFF
>-|TRBV29-1|-|TRBJ2-3
TGCAGCGTTGTTAAGGACTATAACACAGATACGCAGTATTTT
CSVVKDYNTDTQYF
>-|TRBV28|-|TRBJ2-1
TGTGCCAGCAGTTTAGGGACAAGAGATGGGAATGAGCAGTTCTTC
CASSLGTRDGNEQFF
>-|TRBV6-5|-|TRBJ2-7
TGTGCCAGCAGTTACGGGTGGGGCTCTTACGAGCAGTACTTC
CASSYGWGSYEQYF
>-|TRBV2|-|TRBJ1-5
TGTGCCAGCAGTGAAGAATCAGGGGCAGGACAGCCCCAGCATTTT
CASSEESGAGQPQHF
>-|TRBV7-8|-|TRBJ2-7
TGTGCCAGCAGCTTAGACGGGACTCTGTACGAGCAGTACTTC
CASSLDGTLYEQYF
>-|TRBV12-1|-|TRBJ2-1
TGTGCCAGCAGCTTTGTTCAGCGGGAGAGTTCACATGAGCAGTTCTTC
CASSFVQRESSHEQFF
>-|TRBV5-1|TRBD2|TRBJ2-1
TGCGCCAGCAGCTTGGATGGCGGGAGGGACAATGAGCAGTTCTTC
CASSLDGGRDNEQFF
>once|TRBV11-2|-|TRBJ1-4
TGTGCCAGCAGCTTATGGAGAGGGGAGGTATCTAATGAAAAACTGTTTTTT
CASSLWRGEVSNEKLFF
>-|TRBV13|TRBD2|TRBJ2-1
TGTGCCAGCAGCTTAGTTCGGACTAGCGGAAGAAATGAGCAGTTCTTC
CASSLVRTSGRNEQFF
>-|TRBV18|TRBD1|TRBJ1-1
TGTGCCAGCTCACCTCCCGGGACAGGGGTTCGGAACACTGAAGCTTTCTTT
CASSPPGTGVRNTEAFF
>-|TRBV18|TRBD2|TRBJ2-1
TGTGCCAGCTCACCGTATGCTAGCGGGGGCTACAATGAGCAGTTCTTC
CASSPYASGGYNEQFF
>-|TRBV6-5|-|TRBJ1-1
TGTGCCAGCAGTGGACCGGGACCGGGGAGGACTGAAGCTTTCTTT
CASSGPGPGRTEAFF
>-|TRBV5-1|-|TRBJ1-2
TGCGCCAGCAGGCGCGCACAGGTAGCCTATGGCTACACCTTC
CASRRAQVAYGYTF
>-|TRBV27|-|TRBJ1-5
TGTGCCAGCAGTCCCTCACAGGGAGAACGCAATCAGCCCCAGCATTTT
CASSPSQGERNQPQHF